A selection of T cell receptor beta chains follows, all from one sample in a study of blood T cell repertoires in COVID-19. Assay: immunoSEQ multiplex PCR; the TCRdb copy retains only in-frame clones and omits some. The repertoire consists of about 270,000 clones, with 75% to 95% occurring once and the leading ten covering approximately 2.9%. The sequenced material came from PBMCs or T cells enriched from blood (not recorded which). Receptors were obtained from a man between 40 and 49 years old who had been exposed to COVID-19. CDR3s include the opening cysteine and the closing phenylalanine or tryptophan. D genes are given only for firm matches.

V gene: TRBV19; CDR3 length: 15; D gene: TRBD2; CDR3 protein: CASTKSGRVAGELFF
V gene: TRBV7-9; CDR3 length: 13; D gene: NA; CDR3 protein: CASSSPRGHEQYF
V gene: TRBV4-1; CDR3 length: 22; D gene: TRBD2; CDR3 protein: CASSQYPTKKFETSGSHNEQFF
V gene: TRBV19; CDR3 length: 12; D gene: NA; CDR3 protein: CASTQGSYGYTF
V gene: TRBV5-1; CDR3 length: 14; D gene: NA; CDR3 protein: CASTPEAVTYEQYF
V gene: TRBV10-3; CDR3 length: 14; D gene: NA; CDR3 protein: CAISEYGGSYEQYF
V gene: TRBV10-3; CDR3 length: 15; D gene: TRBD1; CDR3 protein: CAISESGQGRETQYF
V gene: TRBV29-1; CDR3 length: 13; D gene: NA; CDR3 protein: CSAEQVTTGELFF
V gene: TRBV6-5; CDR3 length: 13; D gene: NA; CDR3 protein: CASSYGRTDTQYF
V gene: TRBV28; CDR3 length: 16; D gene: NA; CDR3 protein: CASSPRLTGIDTEAFF
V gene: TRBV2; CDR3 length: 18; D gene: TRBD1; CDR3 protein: CASRGLLRTGPNGNTIYF
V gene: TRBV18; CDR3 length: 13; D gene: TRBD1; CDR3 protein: CASSQTATGEAVF
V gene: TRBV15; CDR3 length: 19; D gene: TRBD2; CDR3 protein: CATSRDRLAGARNTGELFF
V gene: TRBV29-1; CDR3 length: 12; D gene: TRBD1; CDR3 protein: CSALTGGSGYTF
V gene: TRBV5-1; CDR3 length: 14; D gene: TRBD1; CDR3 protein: CASSLGQGDEKLFF
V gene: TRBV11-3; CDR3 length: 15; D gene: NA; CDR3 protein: CASSLRGGGLYGYTF
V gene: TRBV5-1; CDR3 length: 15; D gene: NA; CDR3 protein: CASSLGGNKVETQYF
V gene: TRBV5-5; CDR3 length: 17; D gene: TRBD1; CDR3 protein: CASSGGTGDSSYNEQFF
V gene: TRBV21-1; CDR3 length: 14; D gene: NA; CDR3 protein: CASSKGERGMEAFF
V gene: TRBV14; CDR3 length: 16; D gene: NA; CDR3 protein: CASSQVGPGYGNEQFF
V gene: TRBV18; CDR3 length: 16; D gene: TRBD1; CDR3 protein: CASTTSTGAVDGGYTF
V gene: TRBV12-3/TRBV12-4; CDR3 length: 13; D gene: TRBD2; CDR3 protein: CASNTGTSYEQYF
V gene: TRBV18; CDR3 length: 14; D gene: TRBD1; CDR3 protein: CASSPPDRADTQYF
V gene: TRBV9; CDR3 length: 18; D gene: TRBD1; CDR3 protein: CASSEGRQGRFFVDTQYF
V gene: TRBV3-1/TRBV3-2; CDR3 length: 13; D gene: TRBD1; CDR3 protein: CASSPGQALLQYF
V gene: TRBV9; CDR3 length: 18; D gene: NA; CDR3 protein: CASSSIGGADEYYNEQFF
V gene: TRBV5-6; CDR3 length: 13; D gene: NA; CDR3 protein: CASSSTHQETQYF
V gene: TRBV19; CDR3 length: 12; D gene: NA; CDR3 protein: CASSPRYNEQFF
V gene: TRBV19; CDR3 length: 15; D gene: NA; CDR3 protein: CASSIKGNSNQPQHF
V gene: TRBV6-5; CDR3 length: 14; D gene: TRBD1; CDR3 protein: CASSRTGGVYGYTF
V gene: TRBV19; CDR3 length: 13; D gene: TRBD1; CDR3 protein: CASSPGTGAWQYF
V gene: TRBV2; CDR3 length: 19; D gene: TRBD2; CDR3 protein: CASSDSVASGRSSYNEQFF
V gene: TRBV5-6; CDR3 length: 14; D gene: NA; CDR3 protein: CASSLSSAYNEQFF
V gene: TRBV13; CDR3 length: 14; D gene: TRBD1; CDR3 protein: CASSPGSRGTEAFF
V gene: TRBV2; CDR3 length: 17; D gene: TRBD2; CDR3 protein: CASSGTGTSGFTGELFF
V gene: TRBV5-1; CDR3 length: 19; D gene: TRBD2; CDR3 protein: CASSLAGTSGRAIVNEQFF
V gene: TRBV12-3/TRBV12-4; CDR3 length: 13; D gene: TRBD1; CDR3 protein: CASSLGQGIEAFF
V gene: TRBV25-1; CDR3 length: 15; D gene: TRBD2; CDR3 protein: CASSEPGTSGIEQYF
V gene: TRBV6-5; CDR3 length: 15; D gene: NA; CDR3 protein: CASRPNWGAVDTQYF
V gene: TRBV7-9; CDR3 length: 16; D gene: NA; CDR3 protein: CATITMGRGPGTEAFF
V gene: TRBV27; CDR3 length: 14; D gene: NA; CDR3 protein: CASYGGGASEKLFF
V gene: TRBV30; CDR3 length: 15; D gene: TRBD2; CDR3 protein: CAWLTSGSSIDTQYF
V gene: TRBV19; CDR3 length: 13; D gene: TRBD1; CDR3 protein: CASSQNRGEKLFF
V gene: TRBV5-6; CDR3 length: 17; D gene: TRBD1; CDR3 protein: CASSGAGTGGARYGYTF
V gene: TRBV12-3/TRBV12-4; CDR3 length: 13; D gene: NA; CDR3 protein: CASSLRLGAEAFF